This TCR beta chain was recovered during a study of blood T cells in healthy people across ages. Donors each provided around 9 milliliters of peripheral blood. PBMCs numbering at least 6.5 million were isolated per sample. Per germline, CDR1 MDHEN and CDR2 SYDVKM. The CDR3 runs to 16 residues. With V trimmed by 8 bases and J by 5 bases, 11 bases remained unmatched. PCR was performed a second time for 7 to 11 cycles using a sample-barcoded 5' primer and a J-beta primer mix. One entry per CDR3 protein, called by TCRdb with MiXCR from the 5' RACE reads. This table holds about 680,000 distinct CDR3 sequences, around 48% found once.

This rearrangement joins TRBV28 to TRBJ2-3, with 12 nucleotides matching TRBD2. The sequencing input was blood. The receptor was isolated from a woman aged 60 to 75 in good health. CDR3 region: CASPPRLAGVIDTQYF. CDR3 DNA: TGTGCCAGCCCCCCCCGACTAGCGGGAGTGATAGATACGCAGTATTTT.